The rows below give T cell receptor beta chains drawn from one sample of a study of control samples from healthy donors and cancer patients. Libraries were prepared by immunoSEQ multiplex PCR; TCRdb keeps only in-frame clonotypes and omits some of them. The data show approximately 120,000 clones, roughly 86% seen once. Sequencing was done on a sample of blood. These receptors originate from a man aged 55 to 70 in good health. Both conserved end residues are part of each CDR3. A D gene is named only where the DNA matches it firmly. Clone size is stated in some rows and not others, as once, few, many or a class when expanded.

D gene	clone size	V gene	J gene	CDR3 protein	CDR3 DNA
-	-	TRBV7-9	TRBJ1-6	CASSLSGFDNSPLHF	TGTGCCAGCAGCTTAAGCGGATTTGATAATTCACCCCTCCACTTT
TRBD1	once	TRBV7-9	TRBJ1-4	CASSLGTENEKLFF	TGTGCCAGCAGCTTGGGGACAGAAAATGAAAAACTGTTTTTT
-	-	TRBV11-2	TRBJ1-5	CASSPPGFQPQHF	TGTGCCAGCAGCCCTCCAGGGTTTCAGCCCCAGCATTTT
-	-	TRBV19	TRBJ2-4	CASSMMILAKNIQYF	TGTGCCAGTAGTATGATGATTCTGGCCAAAAACATTCAGTACTTC
TRBD1	-	TRBV7-9	TRBJ1-6	CASIRSGTGGSPLHF	TGTGCCAGCATCCGATCCGGGACAGGGGGATCACCCCTCCACTTT
-	once	TRBV27	TRBJ2-1	CASSLGSGGVGEQFF	TGTGCCAGCAGTTTAGGGTCGGGCGGGGTCGGTGAGCAGTTCTTC
TRBD1	-	TRBV28	TRBJ2-7	CASRRKGAFDEQYF	TGTGCCAGCAGACGTAAGGGGGCTTTCGACGAGCAGTACTTC
-	-	TRBV28	TRBJ1-2	CASSWGTYGYTF	TGTGCCAGCAGTTGGGGAACCTATGGCTACACCTTC
-	once	TRBV19	TRBJ2-3	CASSIDAGASTDTQYF	TGTGCCAGTAGTATAGACGCTGGGGCCTCCACAGATACGCAGTATTTT
TRBD2	-	TRBV4-3	TRBJ2-7	CASSQDSGGSYEQYF	TGCGCCAGCAGCCAAGACAGCGGGGGGTCCTACGAGCAGTACTTC
-	-	TRBV2	TRBJ1-1	CASSDSRGRIRPEAFF	TGTGCCAGCAGTGATTCCCGGGGGCGCATCCGCCCTGAAGCTTTCTTT
-	-	TRBV28	TRBJ2-7	CASSLPGGRSYEQYF	TGTGCCAGCAGTCTCCCCGGAGGGCGCTCCTACGAGCAGTACTTC
-	-	TRBV7-9	TRBJ2-2	CASSLYGTANTGELFF	TGTGCCAGCAGCTTATATGGTACGGCGAACACCGGGGAGCTGTTTTTT
TRBD1	-	TRBV6-2/TRBV6-3	TRBJ2-1	CASSGYRGDPPGLGPNEQFF	TGTGCCAGCAGTGGCTACAGGGGCGACCCTCCAGGGTTGGGCCCCAATGAGCAGTTCTTC
TRBD2	-	TRBV18	TRBJ2-3	CASSLAGETDTQYF	TGTGCCAGCTCACTAGCGGGGGAAACAGATACGCAGTATTTT
TRBD1	-	TRBV5-1	TRBJ2-7	CASSLGTGTGAYEQYF	TGCGCCAGCAGCCTCGGAACCGGGACAGGAGCTTACGAGCAGTACTTC
TRBD2	once	TRBV11-2	TRBJ2-3	CASSLKGGWGADTQYF	TGTGCCAGCAGCTTAAAGGGAGGGTGGGGGGCAGATACGCAGTATTTT
-	-	TRBV12-3/TRBV12-4	TRBJ1-6	CASSFTGSPLHF	TGTGCCAGCAGTTTTACAGGATCACCCCTCCACTTT
TRBD1	-	TRBV24-1	TRBJ2-6	CATSPGQGSFNVLTF	TGTGCCACCAGTCCCGGACAGGGAAGCTTCAACGTCCTGACTTTC
-	many	TRBV3-1/TRBV3-2	TRBJ1-3	CASSQSRSGNTIYF	TGTGCCAGCAGCCAAAGCCGCTCTGGAAACACCATATATTTT
TRBD1	-	TRBV5-1	TRBJ2-7	CASTGGTGYEQYF	TGCGCCAGCACCGGTGGGACAGGGTACGAGCAGTACTTC
-	-	TRBV28	TRBJ1-3	CASSLAGNTIYF	TGTGCCAGCAGTTTAGCCGGAAACACCATATATTTT
-	-	TRBV3-1/TRBV3-2	TRBJ1-6	CASSQAGGTNSPLHF	TGTGCCAGCAGCCAAGCGGGCGGTACGAATTCACCCCTCCACTTT
-	once	TRBV3-1/TRBV3-2	TRBJ1-6	CASSQVGGRTPYNSPLHF	TGTGCCAGCAGCCAAGTAGGGGGGAGGACCCCCTATAATTCACCCCTCCACTTT
TRBD1	-	TRBV18	TRBJ1-6	CASSQGASYNSPLHF	TGTGCCAGCTCACAGGGGGCGTCCTATAATTCACCCCTCCACTTT
-	-	TRBV7-2	TRBJ1-1	CASSLLGLGKEEAFF	TGTGCCAGCAGCTTATTAGGGCTGGGGAAAGAAGAAGCTTTCTTT
-	-	TRBV3-1/TRBV3-2	TRBJ2-3	CASSQDRDFPDTQYF	TGTGCCAGCAGCCAAGACAGGGATTTTCCAGATACGCAGTATTTT
TRBD1	-	TRBV5-6	TRBJ1-2	CASSFQTGNYGYTF	TGTGCCAGCAGCTTCCAGACAGGGAACTATGGCTACACCTTC
-	-	TRBV11-2	TRBJ1-3	CASSRIGGYSGNTIYF	TGTGCCAGCAGCCGGATAGGGGGGTACTCTGGAAACACCATATATTTT
-	-	TRBV6-5	TRBJ2-7	CASSYGHNYEQYF	TGTGCCAGCAGTTACGGACATAACTACGAGCAGTACTTC
-	-	TRBV28	TRBJ2-7	CASSLVSRPPSTYEQYF	TGTGCCAGCAGTTTGGTTTCCAGGCCCCCTTCAACCTACGAGCAGTACTTC
-	once	TRBV7-8	TRBJ1-5	CASSSQGSNQPQHF	TGTGCCAGCAGCTCGCAGGGTAGCAATCAGCCCCAGCATTTT
TRBD1	-	TRBV10-1	TRBJ1-2	CASSRDRGTQYGYTF	TGCGCCAGCAGCCGGGACAGGGGGACGCAATACGGCTACACCTTC
TRBD1	-	TRBV28	TRBJ2-1	CASSMGTVSYNEQFF	TGTGCCAGCAGCATGGGGACAGTCTCCTACAATGAGCAGTTCTTC
TRBD1	few	TRBV2	TRBJ1-1	CASRGQRMNTEAFF	TGTGCCAGCAGGGGACAGCGCATGAACACTGAAGCTTTCTTT
-	few	TRBV7-8	TRBJ1-1	CASSLGDRMNTEAFF	TGTGCCAGCAGCTTAGGTGACAGAATGAACACTGAAGCTTTCTTT
-	-	TRBV18	TRBJ2-7	CASSPFGRGLRYEQYF	TGTGCCAGCTCACCATTTGGCAGGGGCTTAAGATACGAGCAGTACTTC
TRBD2	-	TRBV11-2	TRBJ2-7	CASSLPLGLAGDSSYEQYF	TGTGCCAGCAGCTTACCGCTGGGACTAGCGGGGGATAGCTCCTACGAGCAGTACTTC
-	once	TRBV6-6	TRBJ1-3	CASSPESTIKGSGNTIYF	TGTGCCAGCAGTCCGGAAAGTACCATAAAGGGCTCTGGAAACACCATATATTTT
-	-	TRBV4-3	TRBJ1-2	CASSQGAGIFYGYTF	TGCGCCAGCAGCCAAGGAGCAGGGATCTTCTATGGCTACACCTTC
TRBD2	-	TRBV7-3	TRBJ2-3	CASSLNSGTGDTQYF	TGTGCCAGCAGCTTAAATAGCGGGACGGGCGATACGCAGTATTTT
TRBD1	-	TRBV6-2/TRBV6-3	TRBJ2-3	CASSWTGETDTQYF	TGTGCCAGCAGTTGGACAGGGGAGACAGATACGCAGTATTTT
-	few	TRBV12-3/TRBV12-4	TRBJ1-2	CASRGTVWGYTF	TGTGCCAGCAGGGGGACGGTGTGGGGCTACACCTTC
-	-	TRBV7-2	TRBJ2-7	CASSPRQASYEQYF	TGTGCCAGCAGCCCCCGTCAGGCCTCCTACGAGCAGTACTTC
-	few	TRBV4-2	TRBJ1-5	CASSQEESGSNQPQHF	TGTGCCAGCAGCCAAGAGGAATCCGGGAGCAATCAGCCCCAGCATTTT